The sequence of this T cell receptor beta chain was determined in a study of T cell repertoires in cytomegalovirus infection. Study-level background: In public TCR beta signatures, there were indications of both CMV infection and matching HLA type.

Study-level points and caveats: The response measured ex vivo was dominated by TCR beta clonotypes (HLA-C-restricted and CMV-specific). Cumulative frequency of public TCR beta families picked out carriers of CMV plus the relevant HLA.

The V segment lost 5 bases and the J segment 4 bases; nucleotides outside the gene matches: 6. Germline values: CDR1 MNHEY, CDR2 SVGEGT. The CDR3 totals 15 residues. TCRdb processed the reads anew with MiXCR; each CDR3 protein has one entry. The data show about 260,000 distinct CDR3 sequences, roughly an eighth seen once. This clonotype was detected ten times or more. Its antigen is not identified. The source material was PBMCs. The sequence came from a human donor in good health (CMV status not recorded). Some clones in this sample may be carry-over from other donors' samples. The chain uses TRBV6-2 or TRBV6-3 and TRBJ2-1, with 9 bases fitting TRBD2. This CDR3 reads CASSQREDGYNEQFF. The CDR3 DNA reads TGTGCCAGCAGTCAGCGGGAGGACGGATACAATGAGCAGTTCTTC.